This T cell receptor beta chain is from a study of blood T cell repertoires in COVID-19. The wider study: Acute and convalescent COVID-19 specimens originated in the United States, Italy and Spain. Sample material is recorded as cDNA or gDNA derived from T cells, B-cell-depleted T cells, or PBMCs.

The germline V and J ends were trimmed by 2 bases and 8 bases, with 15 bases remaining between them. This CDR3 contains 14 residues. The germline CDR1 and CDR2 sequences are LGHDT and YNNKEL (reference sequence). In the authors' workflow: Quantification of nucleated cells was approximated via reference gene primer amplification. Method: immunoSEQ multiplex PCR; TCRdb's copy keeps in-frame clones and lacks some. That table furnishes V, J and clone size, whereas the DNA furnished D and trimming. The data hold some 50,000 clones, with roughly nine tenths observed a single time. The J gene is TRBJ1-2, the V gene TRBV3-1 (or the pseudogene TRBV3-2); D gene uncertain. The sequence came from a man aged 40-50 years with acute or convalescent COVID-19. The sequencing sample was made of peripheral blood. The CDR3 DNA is TGTGCCAGCAGCCAACCAGCCTCCGCGGGGGGCTACACCTTC. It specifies CASSQPASAGGYTF.